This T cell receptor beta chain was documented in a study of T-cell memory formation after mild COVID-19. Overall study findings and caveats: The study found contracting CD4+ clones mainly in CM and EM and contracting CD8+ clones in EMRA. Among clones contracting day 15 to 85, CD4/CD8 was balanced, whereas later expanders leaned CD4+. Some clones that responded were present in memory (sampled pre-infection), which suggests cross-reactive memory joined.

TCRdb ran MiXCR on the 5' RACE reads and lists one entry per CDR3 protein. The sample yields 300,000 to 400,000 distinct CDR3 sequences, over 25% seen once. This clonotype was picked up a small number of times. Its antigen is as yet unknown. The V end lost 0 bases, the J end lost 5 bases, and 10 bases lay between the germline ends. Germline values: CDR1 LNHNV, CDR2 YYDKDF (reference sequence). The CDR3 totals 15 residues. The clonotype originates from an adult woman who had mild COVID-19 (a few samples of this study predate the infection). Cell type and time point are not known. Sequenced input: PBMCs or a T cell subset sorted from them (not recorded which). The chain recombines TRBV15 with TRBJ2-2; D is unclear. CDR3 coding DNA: TGTGCCACCAGCAGAGATGGTTCCCGGACCGGGGAGCTGTTTTTT. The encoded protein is CATSRDGSRTGELFF.